The sequence of this TCR beta chain was determined in a study of human T cells and chemical hapten exposure. Study-wide results and limits: TCRs whose frequency exceeded 1 in 1000 remained the same following DPC sensitization.

Note on this clonotype: Antigen specificity is unknown.

Time point specified: pre-sensitization, week 0. The treatment is: therapeutic diphenylcyclopropenone sensitization with weekly scalp DPC. Sequencing started from total RNA isolated from unfractionated whole blood. Germline CDR1 SQVTM, CDR2 ANQGSEA. The V end was cut by 2 bases, the J end by 4 bases, with 8 bases between. There are 12 residues in the CDR3. MiXCR was run by TCRdb on the RACE reads, yielding one entry per CDR3 protein. The data hold 56,000 or so distinct CDR3 sequences, with more than 9% observed a single time. J is TRBJ1-1 and V is TRBV29-1, with a tentative D call TRBD1 (6 bases). This specimen consisted of whole blood, obtained in connection with sensitization to the hapten diphenylcyclopropenone (DPC). The source is a woman aged 25 to 39 with alopecia areata. Some clones in this sample may be carry-over from other donors' samples. The CDR3 loop is CSVERGGTEAFF. The CDR3 DNA follows: TGCAGCGTTGAAAGAGGGGGCACTGAAGCTTTCTTT.